This entry is about one T cell receptor (beta chain). Its antigen remains unknown. Constant-segment primers served in 5'RACE that generated TCR alpha and TCR beta cDNA libraries bearing sample barcodes and UMIs. One entry per CDR3 protein results from TCRdb running MiXCR on the 5' RACE reads. The repertoire consists of around 200,000 distinct CDR3 sequences, with roughly a fifth occurring once and the leading ten covering more than 20%. The entry originates in a study of T-cell memory formation after mild COVID-19. Whole-study results and caveats: Balance between CD4 and CD8 was seen in clones contracting day 15 to 85, and a CD4+ lean was seen in later expanders. Among CD4+ contracting clones, most were CM and EM, and CD8+ ones EMRA.

V shed 5 bases and J 7 bases; nucleotides not matched to a gene: 4. The CDR3 contains 14 residues. This receptor was obtained from an adult woman who had mild COVID-19 (a few samples of this study predate the infection). Cell type and time point are not known. The gene calls are TRBV12-3 or TRBV12-4 and TRBJ2-2, with 10 positions matching TRBD2. The material sequenced was PBMCs or a T cell subset sorted from them (not recorded which). CDR3 residues: CASSTSGTGGELFF. In nucleotides, the CDR3 is TGTGCCAGCAGTACTAGCGGGACTGGCGGGGAGCTGTTTTTT.